This is a list of T cell receptor beta chains from one sample in a study of control samples from healthy donors and cancer patients. The data were produced by immunoSEQ multiplex PCR, yet TCRdb's version contains in-frame clones alone and is incomplete. This table has 70,000 or so clones, just under 90% appearing once. Source material: PBMCs. The receptors here all came from a man in his 60s with lung cancer. The CDR3 runs from the conserved cysteine through the conserved F or W. Expanded clones are given a class, and other clones once, few, many or no size at all.

v_gene,abundance,len,CDR3aa
TRBV9,.,15,CASSRTLGSNQPQHF
TRBV3-1/TRBV3-2,.,15,CASRHEGAGLRGYTF
TRBV29-1,.,13,CSVAGTYNQPQHF
TRBV11-2,.,14,CASSIGQGAEKLFF
TRBV29-1,few,13,CSVAVSAGNTIYF
TRBV30,.,18,CAWMALPGGGSTNEKLFF
TRBV3-1/TRBV3-2,.,12,CASSQGGGVQYF
TRBV5-1,once,16,CASSARLAVGTDTQYF
TRBV3-1/TRBV3-2,once,16,CASSQRTYGHTDTQYF
TRBV7-3,.,18,CASSLTFTGTGSYNEQFF
TRBV5-1,.,14,CASSLSGDTGELFF
TRBV15,.,15,CATSNYAGIQETQYF
TRBV24-1,few,13,CATRGFLDTEAFF
TRBV2,.,13,CASSTGATDTQYF
TRBV2,.,15,CASSEDRANTGELFF
TRBV12-3/TRBV12-4,few,11,CASTGNYGYTF
TRBV29-1,.,13,CSVGGRSSYEQYF